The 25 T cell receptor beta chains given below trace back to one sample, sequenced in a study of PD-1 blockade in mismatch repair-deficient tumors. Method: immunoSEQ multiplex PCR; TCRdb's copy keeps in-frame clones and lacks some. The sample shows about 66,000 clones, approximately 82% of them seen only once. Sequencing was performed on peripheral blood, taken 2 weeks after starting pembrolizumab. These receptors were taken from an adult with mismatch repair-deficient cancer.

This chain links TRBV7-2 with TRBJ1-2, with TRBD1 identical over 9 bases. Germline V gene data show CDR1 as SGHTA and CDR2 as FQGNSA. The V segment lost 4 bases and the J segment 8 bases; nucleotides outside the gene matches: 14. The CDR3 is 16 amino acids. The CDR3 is CASSSAGGQGLKGYTF. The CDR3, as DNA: TGTGCCAGCAGCTCCGCTGGGGGACAGGGACTGAAGGGCTACACCTTC.

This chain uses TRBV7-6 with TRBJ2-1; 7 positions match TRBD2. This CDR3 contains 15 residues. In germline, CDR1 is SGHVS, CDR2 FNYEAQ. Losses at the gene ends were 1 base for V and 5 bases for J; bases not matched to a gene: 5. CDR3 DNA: TGTGCCAGCAGCTTAGGCTCGGGAGGTAACAATGAGCAGTTCTTC. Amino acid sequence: CASSLGSGGNNEQFF.

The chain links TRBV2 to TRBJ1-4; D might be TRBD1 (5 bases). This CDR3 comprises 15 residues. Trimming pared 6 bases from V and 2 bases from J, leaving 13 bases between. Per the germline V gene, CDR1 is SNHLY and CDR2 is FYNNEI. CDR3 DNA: TGTGCCAGCAGGGGGGGGGAGATCACTAATGAAAAACTGTTTTTT. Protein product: CASRGGEITNEKLFF. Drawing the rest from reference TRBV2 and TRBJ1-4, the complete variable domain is EPEVTQTPSHQVTQMGQEVILRCVPISNHLYFYWYRQILGQKVEFLVSFYNNEISEKSEIFDDQFSVERPDGSNFTLKIRSTKLEDSAMYFCASRGGEITNEKLFFGSGTQLSVL.

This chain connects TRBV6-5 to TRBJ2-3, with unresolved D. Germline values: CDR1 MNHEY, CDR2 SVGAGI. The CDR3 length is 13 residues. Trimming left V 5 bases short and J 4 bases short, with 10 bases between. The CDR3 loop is CASSLLGSDTQYF. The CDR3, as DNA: TGTGCCAGCAGTCTTCTGGGGTCAGATACGCAGTATTTT.

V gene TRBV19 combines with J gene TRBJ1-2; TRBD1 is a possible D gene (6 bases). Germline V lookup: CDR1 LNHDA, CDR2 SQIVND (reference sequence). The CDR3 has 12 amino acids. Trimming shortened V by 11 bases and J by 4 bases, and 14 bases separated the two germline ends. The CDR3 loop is CALQTGSYGYTF. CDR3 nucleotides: TGTGCCCTACAGACAGGATCCTATGGCTACACCTTC.

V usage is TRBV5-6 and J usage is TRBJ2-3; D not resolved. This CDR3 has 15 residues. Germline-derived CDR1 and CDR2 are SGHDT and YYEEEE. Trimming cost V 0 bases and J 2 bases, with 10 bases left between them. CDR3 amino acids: CASSLASTPTDTQYF. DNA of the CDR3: TGTGCCAGCAGCTTGGCGTCAACCCCCACAGATACGCAGTATTTT.

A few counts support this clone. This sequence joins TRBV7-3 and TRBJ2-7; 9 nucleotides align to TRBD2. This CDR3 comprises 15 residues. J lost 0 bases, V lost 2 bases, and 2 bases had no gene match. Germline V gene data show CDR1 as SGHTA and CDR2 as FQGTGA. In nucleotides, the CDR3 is TGTGCCAGCAGCTTAGCAGCGGGAGGCTCCTACGAGCAGTACTTC. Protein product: CASSLAAGGSYEQYF.

In DNA form, the CDR3 reads TGTGCCAGCAGCGCCGTTAGCGGGAGTGGGGAGACCCAGTACTTC. Encoded protein: CASSAVSGSGETQYF. The chain joins TRBV7-2 to TRBJ2-5; TRBD2 matches at 9 bases. V dropped 5 bases and J dropped 5; count of bases not matched to a gene: 9. The CDR3 consists of 15 residues. CDR1 is SGHTA, CDR2 FQGNSA, per germline.

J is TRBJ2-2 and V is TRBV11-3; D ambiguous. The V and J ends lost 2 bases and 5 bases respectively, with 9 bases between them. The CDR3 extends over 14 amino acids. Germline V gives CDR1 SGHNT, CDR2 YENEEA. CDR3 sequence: CASSLYGETGELFF. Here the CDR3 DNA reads TGTGCCAGCAGCTTATATGGGGAAACCGGGGAGCTGTTTTTT.

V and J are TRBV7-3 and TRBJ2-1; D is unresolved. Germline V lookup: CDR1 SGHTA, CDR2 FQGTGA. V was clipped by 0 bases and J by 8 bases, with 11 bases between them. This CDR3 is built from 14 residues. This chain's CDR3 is CASSLTRQKYEQFF. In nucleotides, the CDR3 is TGTGCCAGCAGCTTAACGCGGCAGAAGTATGAGCAGTTCTTC.

This CDR3 is CASSSMGSQEVPNEKLFF. The DNA of the CDR3 is TGTGCCAGCAGCTCGATGGGGTCACAGGAGGTTCCTAATGAAAAACTGTTTTTT. The chain recombines TRBV5-6 with TRBJ1-4, with D possibly TRBD1 on 5 matching bases. Germline V gene sequence: CDR1 SGHDT, CDR2 YYEEEE. Trimming shortened V by 3 bases and J by 3 bases, and 21 bases separated the two germline ends. The CDR3 loop spans 18 amino acids.

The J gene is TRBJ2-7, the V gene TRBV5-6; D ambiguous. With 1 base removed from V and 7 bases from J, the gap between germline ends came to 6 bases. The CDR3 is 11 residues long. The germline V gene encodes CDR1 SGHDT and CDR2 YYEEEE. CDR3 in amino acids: CASSLTLEQYF. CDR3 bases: TGTGCCAGCAGCTTGACGTTGGAGCAGTACTTC.

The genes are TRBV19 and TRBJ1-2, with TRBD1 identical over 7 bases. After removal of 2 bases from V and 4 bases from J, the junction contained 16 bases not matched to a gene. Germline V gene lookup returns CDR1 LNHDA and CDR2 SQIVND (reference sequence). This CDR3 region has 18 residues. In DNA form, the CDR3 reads TGTGCCAGTAGTATAAGGTCCCATGAGGGGGCTATAGGCTATGGCTACACCTTC. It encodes CASSIRSHEGAIGYGYTF. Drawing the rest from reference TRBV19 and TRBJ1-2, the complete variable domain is DGGITQSPKYLFRKEGQNVTLSCEQNLNHDAMYWYRQDPGQGLRLIYYSQIVNDFQKGDIAEGYSVSREKKESFPLTVTSAQKNPTAFYLCASSIRSHEGAIGYGYTFGSGTRLTVV.

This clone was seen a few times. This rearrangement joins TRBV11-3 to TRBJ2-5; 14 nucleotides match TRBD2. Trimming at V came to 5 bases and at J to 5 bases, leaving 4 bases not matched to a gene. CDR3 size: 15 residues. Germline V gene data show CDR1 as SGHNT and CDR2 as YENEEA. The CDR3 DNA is TGTGCCAGCAGCCGAGGGACTAGCGGGAGCGAGACCCAGTACTTC. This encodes CASSRGTSGSETQYF.

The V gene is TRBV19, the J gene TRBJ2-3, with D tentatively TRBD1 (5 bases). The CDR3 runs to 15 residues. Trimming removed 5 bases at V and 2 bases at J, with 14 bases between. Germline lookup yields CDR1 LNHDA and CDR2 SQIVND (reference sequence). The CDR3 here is CASSARDFVTDTQYF. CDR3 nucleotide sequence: TGTGCCAGTAGTGCCAGGGATTTTGTCACAGATACGCAGTATTTT.

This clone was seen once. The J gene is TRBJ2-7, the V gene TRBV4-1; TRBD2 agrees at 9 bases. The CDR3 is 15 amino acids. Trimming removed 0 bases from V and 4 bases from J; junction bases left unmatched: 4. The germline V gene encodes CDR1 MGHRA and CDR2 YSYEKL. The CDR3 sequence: CASSQEGLASYEQYF. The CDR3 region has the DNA TGCGCCAGCAGCCAAGAGGGACTAGCATCGTACGAGCAGTACTTC.

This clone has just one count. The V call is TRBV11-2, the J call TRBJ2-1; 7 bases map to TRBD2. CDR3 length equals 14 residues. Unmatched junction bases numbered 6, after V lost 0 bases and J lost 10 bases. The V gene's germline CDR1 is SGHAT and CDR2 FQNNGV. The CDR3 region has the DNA TGTGCCAGCAGCTTAGATCGGACTAGTCGGGAGCAGTTCTTC. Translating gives CASSLDRTSREQFF.

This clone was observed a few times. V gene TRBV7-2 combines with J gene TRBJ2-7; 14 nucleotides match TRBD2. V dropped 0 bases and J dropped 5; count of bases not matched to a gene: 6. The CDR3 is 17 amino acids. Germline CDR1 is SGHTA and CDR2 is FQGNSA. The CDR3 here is CASSLAPTSGRGHEQYF. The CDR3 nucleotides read TGTGCCAGCAGCTTAGCCCCGACTAGCGGGAGGGGCCACGAGCAGTACTTC.

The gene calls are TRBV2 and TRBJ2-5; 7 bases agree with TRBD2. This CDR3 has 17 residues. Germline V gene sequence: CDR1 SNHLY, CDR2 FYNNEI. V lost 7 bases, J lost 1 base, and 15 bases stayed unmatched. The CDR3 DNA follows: TGTGCCAGCAAACAGGCCTCAGGTAGCGGGTCCCAAGAGACCCAGTACTTC. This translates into CASKQASGSGSQETQYF.

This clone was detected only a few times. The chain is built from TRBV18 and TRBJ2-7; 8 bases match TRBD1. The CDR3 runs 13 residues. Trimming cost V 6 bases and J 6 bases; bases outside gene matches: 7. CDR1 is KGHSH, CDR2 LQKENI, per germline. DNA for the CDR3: TGTGCCAGCTCCCGACAGGGGCTCCCCGAGCAGTACTTC. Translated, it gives CASSRQGLPEQYF.

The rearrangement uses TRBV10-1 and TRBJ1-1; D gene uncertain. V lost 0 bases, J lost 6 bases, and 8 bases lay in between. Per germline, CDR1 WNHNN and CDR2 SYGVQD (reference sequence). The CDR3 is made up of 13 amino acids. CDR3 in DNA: TGCGCCAGCAGTGAGTCGCTGGATGCTGAAGCTTTCTTT. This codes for CASSESLDAEAFF.

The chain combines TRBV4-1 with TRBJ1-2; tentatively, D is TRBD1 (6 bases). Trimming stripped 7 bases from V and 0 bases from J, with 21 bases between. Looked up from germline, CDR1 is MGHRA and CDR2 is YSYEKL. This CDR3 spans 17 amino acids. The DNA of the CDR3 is TGCGCCAGCACGACGGTCGACAGGCCTGATCCTAACTATGGCTACACCTTC. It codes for CASTTVDRPDPNYGYTF.

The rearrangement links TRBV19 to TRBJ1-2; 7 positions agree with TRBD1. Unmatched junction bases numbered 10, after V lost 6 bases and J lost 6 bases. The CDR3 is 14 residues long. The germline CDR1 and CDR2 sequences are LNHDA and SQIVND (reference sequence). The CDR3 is CASRPPDRENGYTF. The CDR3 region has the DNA TGTGCCAGTAGGCCTCCTGACAGGGAGAATGGCTACACCTTC.

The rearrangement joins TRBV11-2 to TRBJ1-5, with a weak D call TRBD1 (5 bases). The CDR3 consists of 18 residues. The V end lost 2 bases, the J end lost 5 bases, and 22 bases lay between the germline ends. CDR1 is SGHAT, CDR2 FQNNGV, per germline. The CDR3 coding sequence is TGTGCCAGCAGCTTATTCGGTCGAGCAACTAAGGGGTATCAGCCCCAGCATTTT. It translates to CASSLFGRATKGYQPQHF.

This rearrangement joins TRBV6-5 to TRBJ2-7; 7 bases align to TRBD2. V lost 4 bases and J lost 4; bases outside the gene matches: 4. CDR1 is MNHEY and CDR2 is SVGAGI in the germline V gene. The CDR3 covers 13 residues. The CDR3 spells CASSSAGKYEQYF. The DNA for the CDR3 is TGTGCCAGCAGTTCAGCGGGAAAATACGAGCAGTACTTC.